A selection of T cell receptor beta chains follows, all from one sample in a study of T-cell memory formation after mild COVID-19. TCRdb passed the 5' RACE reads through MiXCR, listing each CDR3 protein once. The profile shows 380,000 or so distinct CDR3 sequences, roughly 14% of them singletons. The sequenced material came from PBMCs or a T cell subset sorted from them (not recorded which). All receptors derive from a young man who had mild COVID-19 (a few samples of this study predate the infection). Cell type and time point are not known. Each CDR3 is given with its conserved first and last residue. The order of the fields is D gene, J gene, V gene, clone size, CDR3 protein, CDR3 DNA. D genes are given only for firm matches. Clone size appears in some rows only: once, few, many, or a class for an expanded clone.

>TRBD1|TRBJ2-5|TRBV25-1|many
CASSEQGASETQYF
TGTGCCAGCAGTGAACAGGGGGCATCGGAGACCCAGTACTTC
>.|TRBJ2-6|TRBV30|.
CAWHRGRTSSGANVLTF
TGTGCCTGGCACCGGGGTAGGACATCTTCTGGGGCCAACGTCCTGACTTTC
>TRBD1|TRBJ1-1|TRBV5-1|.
CASSLSRGRNVMEAFF
TGCGCCAGCAGCTTATCCAGGGGGCGCAACGTTATGGAAGCTTTCTTT
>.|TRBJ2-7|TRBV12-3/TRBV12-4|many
CASSFSRDEQYF
TGTGCCAGCAGTTTCAGCAGGGACGAGCAGTACTTC
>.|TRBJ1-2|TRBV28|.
CASSLEDYGYTF
TGTGCCAGCAGCCTAGAGGACTATGGCTACACCTTC
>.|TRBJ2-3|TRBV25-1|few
CASKVAGTQYF
TGTGCCAGCAAAGTCGCGGGTACGCAGTATTTT
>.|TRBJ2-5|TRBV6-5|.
CASAGNQETQYF
TGTGCCAGCGCGGGGAACCAAGAGACCCAGTACTTC
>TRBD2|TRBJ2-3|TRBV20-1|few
CSARRLAGGIMVADTQYF
TGCAGTGCTAGAAGACTAGCGGGGGGGATAATGGTGGCAGATACGCAGTATTTT
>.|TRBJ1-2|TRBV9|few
CASSAGRGSGYTF
TGTGCCAGCAGCGCTGGAAGGGGAAGTGGCTACACCTTC
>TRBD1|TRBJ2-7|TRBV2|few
CASTRDSYEQYF
TGTGCCAGCACTCGGGACAGTTACGAGCAGTACTTC
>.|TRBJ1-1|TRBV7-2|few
CASSFPVASRTEAFF
TGTGCCAGCAGCTTCCCGGTGGCGAGTAGGACTGAAGCTTTCTTT
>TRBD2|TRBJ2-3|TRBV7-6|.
CASSSRLAGGTDTQYF
TGTGCCAGCAGCTCCCGACTAGCGGGGGGCACAGATACGCAGTATTTT
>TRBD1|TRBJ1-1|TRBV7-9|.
CASRCWDSTCTEAFF
TGTGCCAGCAGGTGCTGGGACAGTACCTGCACTGAAGCTTTCTTT
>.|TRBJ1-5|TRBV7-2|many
CASSLVEGDQPQHF
TGTGCCAGCAGCTTAGTTGAGGGGGATCAGCCCCAGCATTTT
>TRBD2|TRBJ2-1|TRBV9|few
CASSVVGTSGGVSPYNEQFF
TGTGCCAGCAGCGTGGTCGGGACTAGCGGGGGGGTGTCGCCCTACAATGAGCAGTTCTTC
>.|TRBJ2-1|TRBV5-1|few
CASSLVGAAINEQFF
TGCGCCAGCAGCTTGGTGGGCGCGGCAATTAATGAGCAGTTCTTC
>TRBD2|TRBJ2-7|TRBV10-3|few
CAISDPGLAGYEQYF
TGTGCCATCAGTGACCCTGGACTAGCTGGCTACGAGCAGTACTTC
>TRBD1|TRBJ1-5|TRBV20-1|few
CSATRQGAINQPQHF
TGCAGTGCTACCCGACAGGGGGCGATCAATCAGCCCCAGCATTTT
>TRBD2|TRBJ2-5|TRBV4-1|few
CASSQVFLAGDQETQYF
TGCGCCAGCAGCCAAGTCTTCCTAGCGGGGGATCAAGAGACCCAGTACTTC
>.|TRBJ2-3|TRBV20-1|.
CSARRVGGTTDTQYF
TGCAGTGCTAGACGAGTGGGGGGCACCACAGATACGCAGTATTTT
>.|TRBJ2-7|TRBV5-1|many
CASSLVAYEQYF
TGCGCCAGCAGCTTAGTAGCCTACGAGCAGTACTTC
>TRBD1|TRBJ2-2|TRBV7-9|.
CASSRKRGPGTGELFF
TGTGCCAGCAGCCGCAAAAGGGGGCCGGGCACCGGGGAGCTGTTTTTT
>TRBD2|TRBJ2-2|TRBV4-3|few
CASSQDREGRASGELFF
TGCGCCAGCAGCCAAGATAGAGAGGGGAGGGCGAGCGGGGAGCTGTTTTTT
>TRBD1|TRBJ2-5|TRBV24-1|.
CATSDPDRGAETQYF
TGTGCCACCAGTGATCCTGACAGGGGGGCAGAGACCCAGTACTTC
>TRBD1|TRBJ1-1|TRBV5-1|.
CASSLQGQDNEAFF
TGCGCCAGCAGTTTACAGGGGCAGGACAATGAAGCTTTCTTT
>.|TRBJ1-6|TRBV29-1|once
CSVRTGAGSPLHF
TGCAGCGTCCGTACGGGGGCCGGTTCACCCCTCCACTTT
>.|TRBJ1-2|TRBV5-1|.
CASSLQGGGYTF
TGCGCCAGCAGCTTGCAGGGTGGAGGCTACACCTTC
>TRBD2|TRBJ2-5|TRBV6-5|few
CASSRGGAWETQYF
TGTGCCAGCAGCCGCGGGGGGGCCTGGGAGACCCAGTACTTC
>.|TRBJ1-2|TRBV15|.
CATSRAKGKHNYGYTF
TGTGCCACCAGCAGAGCCAAGGGGAAGCATAACTATGGCTACACCTTC
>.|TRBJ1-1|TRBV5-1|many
CASSLGGMNTEAFF
TGCGCCAGCAGCTTGGGGGGAATGAACACTGAAGCTTTCTTT
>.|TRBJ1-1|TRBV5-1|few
CASSLATGWTEAFF
TGCGCCAGCAGCTTGGCTACCGGGTGGACTGAAGCTTTCTTT
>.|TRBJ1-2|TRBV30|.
CAWSFGLSYGYTF
TGTGCCTGGAGTTTCGGGCTCTCATATGGCTACACCTTC
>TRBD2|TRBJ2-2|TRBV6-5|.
CASSRTSGGSTSTGELFF
TGTGCCAGCAGCCGTACTAGCGGGGGGTCTACCTCCACCGGGGAGCTGTTTTTT
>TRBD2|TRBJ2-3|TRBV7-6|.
CASSGRGISTDTQYF
TGTGCCAGCAGCGGGCGGGGGATAAGCACAGATACGCAGTATTTT
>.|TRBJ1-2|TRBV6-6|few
CASSYEAGARGYGYTF
TGTGCCAGCAGTTACGAAGCGGGGGCGCGCGGCTATGGCTACACCTTC
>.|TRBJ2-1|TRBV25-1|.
CASSDPGAKNEQFF
TGTGCCAGCAGTGACCCAGGGGCGAAGAATGAGCAGTTCTTC
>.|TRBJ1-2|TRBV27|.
CASSLRRAMRDYGYTF
TGTGCCAGCAGTTTAAGAAGGGCCATGAGGGACTATGGCTACACCTTC
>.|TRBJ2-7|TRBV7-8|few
CASSYSENEQYF
TGTGCCAGCAGCTATAGCGAGAACGAGCAGTACTTC
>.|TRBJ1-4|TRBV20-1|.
CSARRALGDEKLFF
TGCAGTGCCAGGCGGGCCCTAGGAGATGAAAAACTGTTTTTT
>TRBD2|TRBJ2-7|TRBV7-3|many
CASSLAGGSYEQYF
TGTGCCAGCAGCTTAGCGGGGGGCTCCTACGAGCAGTACTTC